Presented here are 25 T cell receptor beta chains from one specimen sequenced in a study of T cells after yellow fever vaccination. TCRdb used MiXCR to reprocess the 5' RACE reads, holding one entry per CDR3 protein. The sample includes a few hundred thousand distinct CDR3 sequences, roughly 6.2% of them seen just once. Sequences were derived from PBMCs, sampled 5 days after the yellow fever booster vaccination. The receptors derive from a young man who received the YFV17D yellow fever vaccine.

This chain links TRBV5-4 with TRBJ2-3; 10 positions match TRBD1. J gave up 5 bases and V 4 bases, and 10 bases lay outside the gene matches. CDR3 length: 16 residues. Germline CDR1 and CDR2: SGHNT and YYREEE (reference sequence). CDR3 loop: CASSPGQGNSGDTQYF. CDR3 nucleotide sequence: TGTGCCAGCAGCCCGGGACAGGGGAACTCCGGAGATACGCAGTATTTT.

The sample holds many counts of this clonotype. The chain employs TRBV11-2 and TRBJ1-1; 10 bases are a match to TRBD1. With V trimmed by 0 bases and J by 0 bases, 13 bases remained unmatched. Germline CDR1 and CDR2: SGHAT and FQNNGV. The CDR3 spans 20 residues. The CDR3 coding sequence is TGTGCCAGCAGCTTAGAGAGGGCAGGACAGGGGGTACCGGTGAACACTGAAGCTTTCTTT. Translated, it gives CASSLERAGQGVPVNTEAFF.

This clonotype was counted ten times or more. The chain couples TRBV10-3 to TRBJ2-5, with D perhaps TRBD2 (6 bases). The CDR3 consists of 16 residues. Trimming cost V 2 bases and J 1 base, with 14 bases left between them. From germline, CDR1 is ENHRY and CDR2 SYGVKD. CDR3 nucleotides: TGTGCCATCAGTGAGGGGGCGGGATCCGCCCAAGAGACCCAGTACTTC. This translates into CAISEGAGSAQETQYF.

This clonotype was counted many times. The J gene is TRBJ2-3, the V gene TRBV3-1; D remains ambiguous. The CDR3 consists of 13 residues. V was pared by 1 base and J by 7 bases, with 9 bases between. Germline CDR1 LGHDT, CDR2 YNNKEL (reference sequence). The CDR3 spells CASSQGGIYTQYF. DNA of the CDR3: TGTGCCAGCAGCCAAGGAGGAATATATACGCAGTATTTT.

This rearrangement joins TRBV3-1 to TRBJ2-7; D not resolved. This CDR3 has 13 amino acids. The V end was cut by 4 bases, the J end by 6 bases, with 13 bases between. Germline V gives CDR1 LGHDT, CDR2 YNNKEL (reference sequence). The CDR3 region is CASSPGVVGEQYF. In nucleotides, the CDR3 is TGTGCCAGCAGCCCTGGGGTAGTCGGCGAGCAGTACTTC.

The sample holds many counts of this clonotype. The chain couples TRBV5-1 to TRBJ2-1; D not resolved. V lost 1 base and J 8 bases, leaving 7 bases between the germline ends. The CDR3 totals 12 residues. Looked up from germline, CDR1 is SGHRS and CDR2 is YFSETQ. CDR3 loop: CASSLILDEQFF. The CDR3 DNA reads as TGCGCCAGCAGCTTGATCCTCGATGAGCAGTTCTTC.

This clonotype has only a few counts. The rearrangement uses TRBV29-1 and TRBJ2-7; the D gene is possibly TRBD1 (6 bases). There are 13 residues in the CDR3. Germline CDR1 is SQVTM and CDR2 is ANQGSEA. Trimming cost V 6 bases and J 6 bases, with 18 bases left between them. CDR3 sequence: CSVDDGFRGEQYF. CDR3 coding DNA: TGCAGCGTCGATGACGGGTTCAGGGGCGAGCAGTACTTC.

This clonotype has a count of ten or more. The J gene is TRBJ2-2, the V gene TRBV5-1, with D unclear. Trimming took off 4 bases at V and 2 bases at J, with 15 bases between the two ends. CDR1 SGHRS and CDR2 YFSETQ come from the germline V gene. CDR3 length equals 16 residues. The CDR3 DNA follows: TGCGCCAGCAGCCTACACAGAACTCTTAACACCGGGGAGCTGTTTTTT. Translated: CASSLHRTLNTGELFF.

This clonotype was detected only a few times. The chain uses TRBV20-1 and TRBJ2-2; no clear D gene. V was pared by 5 bases and J by 4 bases, with 14 bases between. This CDR3 region has 14 residues. Germline V CDR1 and CDR2: DFQATT, SNEGSKA (reference sequence). CDR3: CSAPDTSVTGELFF. CDR3 DNA: TGCAGTGCTCCTGACACTTCGGTCACCGGGGAGCTGTTTTTT.

This clonotype has more than one count but fewer than ten. V gene TRBV28 combines with J gene TRBJ2-5; 9 bases are shared with TRBD2. The CDR3 contains 15 residues. Germline V CDR1 and CDR2: MDHEN, SYDVKM. J lost 3 bases, V lost 5 bases, and 7 bases had no gene match. CDR3 DNA sequence: TGTGCCAGCAGTCCGACTAGCGGCCTGGAAGAGACCCAGTACTTC. Translating it yields CASSPTSGLEETQYF.

This clonotype was counted a few times. The chain combines TRBV6-1 with TRBJ1-5, with D unresolved. Germline lookup yields CDR1 MNHNS and CDR2 SASEGT. The V end was cut by 6 bases, the J end by 1 base, with 13 bases between. The CDR3 covers 15 residues. CDR3 coding DNA: TGTGCCAGCAGAGGGCGAGTTTCAAGCAATCAGCCCCAGCATTTT. Translating it yields CASRGRVSSNQPQHF.

The table lists this clonotype with many counts. The chain links TRBV20-1 to TRBJ1-1; TRBD1 agrees at 7 bases. V shed 4 bases and J 11 bases; nucleotides not matched to a gene: 7. The CDR3 covers 11 residues. CDR1 and CDR2 (germline): DFQATT, SNEGSKA (reference sequence). CDR3 nucleotide sequence: TGCAGTGCTACTCCGGGACAGCGGGCTTTCTTT. This encodes CSATPGQRAFF.

This clonotype was recorded many times. V is TRBV10-3 and J is TRBJ2-3; the D is unclear. The CDR3 totals 14 residues. V was clipped by 4 bases and J by 0 bases, with 8 bases between them. Germline CDR1 reads ENHRY; CDR2 reads SYGVKD. In nucleotides, the CDR3 is TGTGCCATCAGTGTGAGAGGTAGCACAGATACGCAGTATTTT. This translates into CAISVRGSTDTQYF.

In this sample, this clonotype turned up many times. This chain connects TRBV7-2 to TRBJ2-1; 8 nucleotides line up with TRBD1. The germline V gene encodes CDR1 SGHTA and CDR2 FQGNSA. The V segment lost 3 bases and the J segment 0 bases; nucleotides outside the gene matches: 1. The CDR3 loop spans 15 amino acids. The CDR3 sequence is CASSFDRGSYNEQFF. The CDR3 coding sequence is TGTGCCAGCAGCTTCGACAGGGGCTCCTACAATGAGCAGTTCTTC.

The chain carries TRBV5-1 and TRBJ1-5, with a tentative D call TRBD1 (6 bases). Deletions cut 5 bases from V and 2 bases from J, with 17 bases between. Germline V gene data show CDR1 as SGHRS and CDR2 as YFSETQ. The CDR3 loop spans 16 amino acids. DNA for the CDR3: TGCGCCAGCAGATTACAGGGTTCTCAAGGCAATCAGCCCCAGCATTTT. Translation gives CASRLQGSQGNQPQHF.

The rearrangement joins TRBV4-3 to TRBJ2-3; 12 positions agree with TRBD2. Germline V gene data show CDR1 as LGHNA and CDR2 as YSLEER. The CDR3 has 17 amino acids. J was trimmed by 6 bases and V by 5 bases; bases with no gene match: 12. CDR3 nucleotides: TGCGCCAGCAGCGTCAAGTTGGGACTAGCGGGTGGGGATACGCAGTATTTT. Its protein product is CASSVKLGLAGGDTQYF.

This CDR3 reads CASSDEFSGNTIYF. The CDR3 DNA reads TGTGCCAGCAGCGACGAGTTCTCTGGAAACACCATATATTTT. This rearrangement joins TRBV9 to TRBJ1-3; D is ambiguous. This CDR3 comprises 14 residues. CDR1 and CDR2 from the germline V gene are SGDLS and YYNGEE. Trimming pared 3 bases from V and 0 bases from J, leaving 7 bases between.

This clonotype has only a few counts. J is TRBJ2-3 and V is TRBV20-1; a possible D gene is TRBD2 (6 bases). CDR3 length: 14 amino acids. Trimming shortened V by 3 bases and J by 2 bases, and 12 bases separated the two germline ends. Germline CDR1 is DFQATT and CDR2 is SNEGSKA (reference sequence). The CDR3 DNA reads TGCAGTGCTAGCTTGCGGGAAAACACAGATACGCAGTATTTT. Amino acids: CSASLRENTDTQYF.

The sample holds many counts of this clonotype. The chain is built from TRBV9 and TRBJ2-1; TRBD1 matches at 7 bases. CDR3 length: 15 amino acids. Trimming at V came to 0 bases and at J to 2 bases, leaving 2 bases not matched to a gene. CDR1 and CDR2 (germline): SGDLS, YYNGEE. In DNA form, the CDR3 reads TGTGCCAGCAGCGTAGGGCAGGGGGCCTACAATGAGCAGTTCTTC. Translation gives CASSVGQGAYNEQFF.

This rearrangement joins TRBV15 to TRBJ1-2, with D uncertain. CDR1 is LNHNV, CDR2 YYDKDF, per germline (reference sequence). V lost 3 bases to trimming and J lost 4 bases, with 12 bases between them. The length of the CDR3 is 14 residues. The CDR3 DNA follows: TGTGCCACCAGCAGTCCTATCGCGGGCTATGGCTACACCTTC. This gives the protein CATSSPIAGYGYTF.

This clonotype has at least ten counts. The chain's CDR3 is CASSLLKGGDEQYF. The CDR3 DNA reads as TGTGCCAGCAGCTTACTAAAGGGAGGGGACGAGCAGTACTTC. The rearrangement uses TRBV11-2 and TRBJ2-7, with TRBD2 identical over 7 bases. V was clipped by 2 bases and J by 5 bases; unmatched bases: 6. Per germline, CDR1 SGHAT and CDR2 FQNNGV. The CDR3 has 14 residues.

The chain has TRBV10-3 and TRBJ2-3, with 8 bases lining up with TRBD1. The CDR3 contains 18 residues. Losses at the gene ends were 6 bases for V and 4 bases for J; bases not matched to a gene: 18. Germline loops: CDR1 ENHRY, CDR2 SYGVKD. The CDR3 is CAIRRFLMPGGQPDTQYF. CDR3 in DNA: TGTGCCATCAGGCGCTTCCTGATGCCAGGGGGCCAGCCAGATACGCAGTATTTT.

This clonotype was picked up a small number of times. This may come from a read error, since a much larger clone is one base off. The V and J genes are TRBV5-6 and TRBJ2-3; D remains ambiguous. Trimming took 4 bases from V and 2 from J, leaving 5 bases between them. The length of the CDR3 is 12 residues. Germline CDR1 and CDR2: SGHDT and YYEEEE. Here the CDR3 reads CASSQYTDTQYF. In nucleotides, the CDR3 is TGTGCCAGCAGCCAGTACACAGATACGCAGTATTTT.

This clonotype was detected only a few times. The rearrangement links TRBV29-1 to TRBJ2-1; perhaps TRBD2 as D (5 bases). CDR3 size: 11 residues. Trimming cost V 0 bases and J 15 bases, with 12 bases left between them. Germline-derived CDR1 and CDR2 are SQVTM and ANQGSEA. DNA of the CDR3: TGCAGCGTTGAAGATGTGCCTAGCTTGTTCTTC. Protein: CSVEDVPSLFF.

This clonotype was counted only a few times. The chain recombines TRBV20-1 with TRBJ2-1; 9 nucleotides line up with TRBD2. V dropped 5 bases and J dropped 7; count of bases not matched to a gene: 12. Germline assignment: CDR1 DFQATT and CDR2 SNEGSKA (reference sequence). The CDR3 covers 15 residues. The DNA of the CDR3 is TGCAGTGCTTCTGCCGCGACTAGCGGCAGAAATGAGCAGTTCTTC. Its translation: CSASAATSGRNEQFF.